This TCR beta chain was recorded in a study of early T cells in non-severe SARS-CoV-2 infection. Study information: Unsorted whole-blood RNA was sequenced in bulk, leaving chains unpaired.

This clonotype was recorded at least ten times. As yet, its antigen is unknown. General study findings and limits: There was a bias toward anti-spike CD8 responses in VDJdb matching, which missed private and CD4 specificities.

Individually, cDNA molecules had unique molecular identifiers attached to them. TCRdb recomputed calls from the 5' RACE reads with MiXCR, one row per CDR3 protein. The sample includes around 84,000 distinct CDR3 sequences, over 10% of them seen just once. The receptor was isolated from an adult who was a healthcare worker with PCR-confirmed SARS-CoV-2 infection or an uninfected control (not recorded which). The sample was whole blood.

The CDR3 region has the DNA TGTGCCAGCAGCATGCGCGGGACAGGGAACACTGAAGCTTTCTTT. It encodes CASSMRGTGNTEAFF. V and J are TRBV3-1 and TRBJ1-1, with TRBD1 matching over 8 bases. Germline CDR1 reads LGHDT; CDR2 reads YNNKEL (reference sequence). The trim removed 5 bases at V and 1 base at J, leaving 6 bases unmatched. The CDR3 runs 15 residues.